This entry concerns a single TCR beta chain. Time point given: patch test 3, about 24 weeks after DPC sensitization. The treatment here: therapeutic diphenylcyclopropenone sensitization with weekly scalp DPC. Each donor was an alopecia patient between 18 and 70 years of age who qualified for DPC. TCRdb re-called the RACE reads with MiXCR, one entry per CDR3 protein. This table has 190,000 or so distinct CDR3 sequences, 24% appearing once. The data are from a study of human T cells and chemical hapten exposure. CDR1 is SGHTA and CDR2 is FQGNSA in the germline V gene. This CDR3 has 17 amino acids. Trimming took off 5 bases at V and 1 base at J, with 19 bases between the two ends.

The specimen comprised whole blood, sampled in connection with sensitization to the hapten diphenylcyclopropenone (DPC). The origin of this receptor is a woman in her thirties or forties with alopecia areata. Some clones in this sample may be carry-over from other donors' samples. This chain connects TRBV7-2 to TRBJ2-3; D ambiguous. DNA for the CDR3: TGTGCCAGCAGCGCGTCGTTGCGCCGGATGCGCACAGATACGCAGTATTTT. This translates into CASSASLRRMRTDTQYF.